This T cell receptor beta chain was retrieved from a study of T cell changes during pregnancy in multiple sclerosis. This clone was detected a few times. Sequenced by immunoSEQ multiplex PCR; TCRdb stores in-frame clones only, minus some. The sample includes tens of thousands of clones, 90% to 95% of them seen just once. This CDR3 contains 16 residues. Per the germline V gene, CDR1 is LNHNV and CDR2 is YYDKDF (reference sequence). Germline trimming cut 4 bases from V and 9 bases from J; bases unmatched to any gene: 10. The TCR comes from a female donor with multiple sclerosis, enrolled in a pregnancy study. This material consisted of CD4+ T cells from peripheral blood mononuclear cells, taken in the third trimester of pregnancy. The chain is built from TRBV15 and TRBJ2-1, with TRBD2 matching 12 bases. Here the CDR3 reads CATSTLPLAGGGEQFF. The CDR3 DNA follows: TGTGCCACCAGCACCCTACCTCTAGCGGGAGGGGGTGAGCAGTTCTTC.